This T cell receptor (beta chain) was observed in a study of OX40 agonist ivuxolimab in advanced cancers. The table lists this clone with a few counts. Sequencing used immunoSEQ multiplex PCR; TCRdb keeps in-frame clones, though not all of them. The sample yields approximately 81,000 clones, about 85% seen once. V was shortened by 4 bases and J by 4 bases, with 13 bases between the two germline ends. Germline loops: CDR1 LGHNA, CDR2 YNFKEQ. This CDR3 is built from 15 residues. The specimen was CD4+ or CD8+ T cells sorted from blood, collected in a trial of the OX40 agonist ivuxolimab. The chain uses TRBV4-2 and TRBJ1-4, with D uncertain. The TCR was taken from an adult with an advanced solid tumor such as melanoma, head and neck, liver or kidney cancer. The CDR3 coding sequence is TGTGCCAGCAGCCCCTTCAGAGACAATAATGAAAAACTGTTTTTT. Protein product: CASSPFRDNNEKLFF.